A single T cell receptor (beta chain) is shown here with its context. No antigen is known for it. This specimen belongs to a study of cytotoxic CD8 clonotypes in ibrutinib-treated CLL. This CDR3 has 13 residues. The V gene lost 8 bases and the J gene lost 3 bases, with 10 bases spanning the gap. Germline CDR1 reads MDHEN; CDR2 reads SYDVKM. Study-level points and caveats: The public clonotypes identified were infrequent and showed contraction or stability on treatment.

TCRdb's copy holds only in-frame clones and misses some; the assay was immunoSEQ multiplex PCR. The sample includes some 350,000 clones, 67% of them seen just once. The TCR was taken from a human donor with chronic lymphocytic leukemia. This chain connects TRBV28 to TRBJ1-4; D unclear. The specimen was PBMCs, collected after 36 months of ibrutinib treatment. CDR3 coding DNA: TGTGCCAGCTACGGTGGGGCTAATGAAAAACTGTTTTTT. This codes for CASYGGANEKLFF.